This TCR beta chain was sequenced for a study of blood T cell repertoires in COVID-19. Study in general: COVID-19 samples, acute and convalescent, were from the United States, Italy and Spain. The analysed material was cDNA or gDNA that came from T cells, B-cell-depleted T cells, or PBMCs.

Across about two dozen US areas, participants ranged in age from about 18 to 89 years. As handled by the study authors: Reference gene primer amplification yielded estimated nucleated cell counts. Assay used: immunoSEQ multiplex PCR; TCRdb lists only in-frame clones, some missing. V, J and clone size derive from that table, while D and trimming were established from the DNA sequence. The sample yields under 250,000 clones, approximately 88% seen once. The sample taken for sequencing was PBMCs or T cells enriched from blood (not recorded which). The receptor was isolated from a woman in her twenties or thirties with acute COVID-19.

CDR3 sequence (DNA): TGTGCCAGCAGCTGTCAGGTCGGTCAGCCCCAGCATTTT. Translating gives CASSCQVGQPQHF. The chain combines TRBV7-9 with TRBJ1-5, with D unclear. The V gene's germline CDR1 is SEHNR and CDR2 FQNEAQ (reference sequence). The V gene lost 4 bases and the J gene lost 6 bases, with 10 bases spanning the gap. The CDR3 has 13 amino acids.